Listed here are 16 T cell receptor beta chains from one sample, sequenced in a study of T cells in Graves' hyperthyroidism and ophthalmopathy. Amplification of TCR beta CDR3 regions used RNA as the template. TCR CDR3 regions were first amplified by RT-PCR with HTBI primers. TCRdb analysed the multiplex PCR reads with MiXCR anew, one entry per CDR3 protein. The sample includes approximately 690,000 distinct CDR3 sequences, about 14% of them seen just once. Sequenced: blood. The receptors shown here come from a woman aged 45 to 65 with Graves' ophthalmopathy.

This clonotype showed up many times. This chain links TRBV20-1 with TRBJ2-2; 13 positions agree with TRBD2. The CDR3 has 14 amino acids. Germline-derived CDR1 and CDR2 are DFQATT and SNEGSKA (reference sequence). V lost 6 bases, J lost 6 bases, and 4 bases stayed unmatched. The CDR3 loop reads CSATSGRAAGELFF. CDR3 DNA sequence: TGCAGTGCAACTAGCGGGAGGGCCGCCGGGGAGCTGTTTTTT.

This clonotype has just a few counts. Compared with germline, one end of the junction differs, possibly owing to a read error. V gene TRBV11-3 combines with J gene TRBJ2-5, with 8 bases aligning to TRBD2. Germline-derived CDR1 and CDR2 are SGHNT and YENEEA. This CDR3 contains 14 residues. CDR3 amino acids: CASSPGGAQGTQYF. The CDR3, as DNA: TGTGCCAGCTCCCCCGGGGGGGCGCAAGGGACCCAGTACTTC. Full variable domain (missing parts from reference TRBV11-3 and TRBJ2-5): EAGVVQSPRYKIIEKKQPVAFWCNPISGHNTLYWYLQNLGQGPELLIRYENEEAVDDSQLPKDRFSAERLKGVDSTLKIQPAELGDSAVYLCASSPGGAQGTQYFGPGTRLLVL.

This clonotype was observed many times. This sequence joins TRBV7-3 and TRBJ2-1; TRBD2 matches 16 bases. Germline V gene lookup returns CDR1 SGHTA and CDR2 FQGTGA. V shed 1 base, J shed 6 bases, and the junction held 9 bases outside the gene matches. This CDR3 contains 19 residues. CDR3 sequence (DNA): TGTGCCAGCAGCTTAAGGGGACTAGCGGGAGGGCCGAGGTTCAATGAGCAGTTCTTC. Residues: CASSLRGLAGGPRFNEQFF.

In this sample, this clonotype turned up many times. The rearrangement links TRBV28 to TRBJ2-7; 9 nucleotides agree with TRBD2. The junction had 10 bases not matched to a gene; V was cut back by 3 bases and J by 7 bases. This CDR3 is 15 amino acids long. CDR1 and CDR2 (germline): MDHEN, SYDVKM. The chain's CDR3 is CASSFPGGRAREQYF. Written as DNA, the CDR3 is TGTGCCAGCAGTTTCCCTGGCGGGAGGGCCCGAGAGCAGTACTTC.

A remark on this clonotype: A read error may explain this, as a much larger clone is one base away. The rearrangement links TRBV7-9 to TRBJ2-1; D is possibly TRBD2 (5 bases). The V end was cut by 8 bases, the J end by 12 bases, with 11 bases between. In germline, CDR1 is SEHNR, CDR2 FQNEAQ (reference sequence). The CDR3 has 10 amino acids. The CDR3 sequence: CASGLTGQFF. In DNA, the CDR3 is TGTGCCAGCGGACTTACGGGGCAGTTCTTC.

The chain recombines TRBV20-1 with TRBJ2-3, with D unresolved. This CDR3 is 13 amino acids long. Germline CDR1 DFQATT, CDR2 SNEGSKA (reference sequence). Trimming removed 0 bases at V and 2 bases at J, with 6 bases between. As DNA, the CDR3 is TGCAGTGCTAGAGATCGATTCACAGATACGCAGTATTTT. Translated: CSARDRFTDTQYF.

The chain employs TRBV7-9 and TRBJ1-4; D is undetermined. The ends were cut back, 2 bases at V and 5 bases at J, with 12 bases in the middle. The germline V gene encodes CDR1 SEHNR and CDR2 FQNEAQ (reference sequence). This CDR3 is built from 15 residues. Written as DNA, the CDR3 is TGTGCCAGCAGCTTACTTGCGGCCAGGAATGAAAAACTGTTTTTT. It codes for CASSLLAARNEKLFF. The whole variable domain, filled in from reference TRBV7-9 and TRBJ1-4, reads DTGVSQNPRHKITKRGQNVTFRCDPISEHNRLYWYRQTLGQGPEFLTYFQNEAQLEKSRLLSDRFSAERPKGSFSTLEIQRTEQGDSAMYLCASSLLAARNEKLFFGSGTQLSVL.

The table lists this clonotype with many counts. The CDR3 coding sequence is TGTGCCAGCAGCTTAGCCCTAGCGGGCGGTTACAATGAGCAGTTCTTC. It yields the protein CASSLALAGGYNEQFF. The chain employs TRBV11-3 and TRBJ2-1, with 8 bases matching TRBD2. Unmatched junction bases numbered 6, after V lost 1 base and J lost 4 bases. Looked up from germline, CDR1 is SGHNT and CDR2 is YENEEA. The CDR3 spans 16 residues.

There are many counts of this clonotype. The chain employs TRBV2 and TRBJ2-6; D may be TRBD1 (6 bases). The CDR3 spans 16 residues. The germline CDR1 and CDR2 sequences are SNHLY and FYNNEI. The V and J ends lost 3 bases and 4 bases respectively, with 13 bases between them. CDR3 DNA sequence: TGTGCCAGCAGTGATACAGGGTTCTTAGGGGCCAACGTCCTGACTTTC. Protein sequence: CASSDTGFLGANVLTF.

There are many counts of this clonotype. The V gene is TRBV12-3 or TRBV12-4, the J gene TRBJ2-5; D gene ambiguous. V lost 4 bases and J 5 bases, leaving 11 bases between the germline ends. The CDR3 is made up of 13 amino acids. The CDR3 DNA follows: TGTGCCAGCAGTTCCCAGGCCTGGGAGACCCAGTACTTC. Translating gives CASSSQAWETQYF.

Concerning this clonotype itself: One junction end disagrees with the germline gene, perhaps due to a read error. J is TRBJ2-1 and V is TRBV7-2; a weak D match, TRBD2 (5 bases). CDR3 length: 19 amino acids. Germline lookup yields CDR1 SGHTA and CDR2 FQGNSA. The CDR3 reads CASSLVNEFGLSRYNEQFF. CDR3 sequence (DNA): TGTGCCAGTAGCTTAGTTAACGAGTTCGGACTCTCGCGATACAATGAGCAGTTCTTC.

With respect to this clonotype: A much more abundant neighbour one base away suggests this may be a read error. The rearrangement uses TRBV18 and TRBJ2-1; D gene unclear. CDR1 KGHSH and CDR2 LQKENI come from the germline V gene. The CDR3 extends over 16 amino acids. The CDR3 is CASSHSAFVSCNEQFF. CDR3 DNA sequence: TGTGCCAGCTCACATTCAGCATTTGTTTCCTGCAATGAGCAGTTCTTC.

This clonotype was recorded at least ten times. V gene TRBV9 combines with J gene TRBJ2-7, with 10 bases that match TRBD1. J was trimmed by 4 bases and V by 0 bases; bases with no gene match: 4. There are 15 residues in the CDR3. Germline CDR1 and CDR2: SGDLS and YYNGEE. In DNA form, the CDR3 reads TGTGCCAGCAGCGTAGGCTCGGGACAGGGGTACGAGCAGTACTTC. Residues: CASSVGSGQGYEQYF.

This clonotype was recorded many times. The chain uses TRBV5-6 and TRBJ2-7, with 10 bases matching TRBD2. In germline, CDR1 is SGHDT, CDR2 YYEEEE. There are 16 residues in the CDR3. Trimming took 1 base from V and 3 from J; bases not matched to a gene: 7. Here the CDR3 reads CASSLPSGSGGYEQYF. CDR3 in DNA: TGTGCCAGCAGCTTGCCTAGCGGGAGTGGGGGCTACGAGCAGTACTTC.

The genes are TRBV4-3 and TRBJ1-4; no clear D gene. CDR1 and CDR2 from the germline V gene are LGHNA and YSLEER. The germline V and J ends were trimmed by 0 bases and 0 bases, with 14 bases remaining between them. The CDR3 is 18 amino acids. DNA for the CDR3: TGCGCCAGCAGCCAAGATTCGGCCTCAGTGACAACTAATGAAAAACTGTTTTTT. It encodes CASSQDSASVTTNEKLFF.

V and J are TRBV27 and TRBJ2-7, with 9 bases aligning to TRBD2. The CDR3 extends over 16 amino acids. V lost 1 base, J lost 3 bases, and 7 bases stayed unmatched. Germline CDR1 reads MNHEY; CDR2 reads SMNVEV (reference sequence). The CDR3 DNA follows: TGTGCCAGCAGTTTATTGGCGGGAGGGCCTAACTACGAGCAGTACTTC. Translation: CASSLLAGGPNYEQYF.